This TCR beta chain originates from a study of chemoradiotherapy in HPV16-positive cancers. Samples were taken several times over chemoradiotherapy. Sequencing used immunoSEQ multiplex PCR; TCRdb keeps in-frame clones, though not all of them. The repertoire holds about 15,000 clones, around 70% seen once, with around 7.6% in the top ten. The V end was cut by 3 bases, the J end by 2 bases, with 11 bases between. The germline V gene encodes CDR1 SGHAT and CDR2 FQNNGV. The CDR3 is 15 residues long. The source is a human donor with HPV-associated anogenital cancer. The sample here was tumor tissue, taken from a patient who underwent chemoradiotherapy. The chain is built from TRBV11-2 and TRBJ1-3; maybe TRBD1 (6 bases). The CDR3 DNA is TGTGCCAGCAGCTTCACAGGGAGTACTGGAAACACCATATATTTT. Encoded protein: CASSFTGSTGNTIYF.